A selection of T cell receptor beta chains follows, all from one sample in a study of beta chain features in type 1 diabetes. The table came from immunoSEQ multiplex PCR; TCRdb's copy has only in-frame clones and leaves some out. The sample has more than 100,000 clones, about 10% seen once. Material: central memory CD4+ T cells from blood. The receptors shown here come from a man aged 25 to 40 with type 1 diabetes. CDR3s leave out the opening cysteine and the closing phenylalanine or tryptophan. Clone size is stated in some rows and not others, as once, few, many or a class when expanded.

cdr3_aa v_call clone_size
SVGGGPGELF TRBV29-1 few
ASSLSAGTNTGELF TRBV7-2 few
ASSRSTLTEETQY TRBV21-1 many
ASSQDYRGGRGDTQY TRBV4-2 few
ASSLRGGSSYEQY TRBV7-2 few
ASKKTGGEQETQY TRBV6-5 NA
ASRTEGGGSYEQY TRBV28 few
ASSFYGQNTGELF TRBV5-1 NA
ASSLLGSETEAF TRBV28 NA
ASSTPAGGQETQY TRBV5-4 NA
ASSPGEGSGYGYT TRBV7-8 few
ASRQGTSANYGYT TRBV6-5 few
ASSHRDRGWAEAF TRBV7-9 NA
ASSPMGTVNTEAF TRBV5-1 few
ASRARDTQY TRBV5-1 few
ASSRQGSTNEKLF TRBV5-4 NA
ASSAGMNQPQH TRBV5-8 few
ASSQAAGGSETQY TRBV4-2 few
ASSPSGDADTQY TRBV7-2 NA
ASSLSAGGSEQY TRBV5-1 NA
AWSVRGQGLIYGYT TRBV30 NA
SVYSGAETQY TRBV29-1 few
ASSSVMTGQPQH TRBV7-9 NA
ASSPEVQGASYEQY TRBV7-9 few